This T cell receptor beta chain was recorded in a study of beta chain features in type 1 diabetes. The sequenced template was cDNA made from the entire isolated RNA. Sequenced by immunoSEQ multiplex PCR; TCRdb stores in-frame clones only, minus some. The sample includes hundreds of thousands of clones, 15% seen only once; the top ten take under 0.095%. This clone has only a few counts. Its cognate antigen is unknown. Study-wide results and limits: Any HLA type influence on TCRB rearrangement was left unresolved here.

The CDR3 runs 15 residues. Trimming shortened V by 2 bases and J by 2 bases, and 12 bases separated the two germline ends. Germline-derived CDR1 and CDR2 are MNHNY and SVGAGI (reference sequence). The TCR comes from a man aged 18 to 35 in good health. The V call is TRBV6-6, the J call TRBJ2-5; D is possibly TRBD2 (7 bases). Sequenced: naive CD4+ T cells from blood. Here the CDR3 DNA reads TGTGCCAGCAGTTACAGTGCGGGGGCTCAAGAGACCCAGTACTTC. Amino acid sequence: CASSYSAGAQETQYF.